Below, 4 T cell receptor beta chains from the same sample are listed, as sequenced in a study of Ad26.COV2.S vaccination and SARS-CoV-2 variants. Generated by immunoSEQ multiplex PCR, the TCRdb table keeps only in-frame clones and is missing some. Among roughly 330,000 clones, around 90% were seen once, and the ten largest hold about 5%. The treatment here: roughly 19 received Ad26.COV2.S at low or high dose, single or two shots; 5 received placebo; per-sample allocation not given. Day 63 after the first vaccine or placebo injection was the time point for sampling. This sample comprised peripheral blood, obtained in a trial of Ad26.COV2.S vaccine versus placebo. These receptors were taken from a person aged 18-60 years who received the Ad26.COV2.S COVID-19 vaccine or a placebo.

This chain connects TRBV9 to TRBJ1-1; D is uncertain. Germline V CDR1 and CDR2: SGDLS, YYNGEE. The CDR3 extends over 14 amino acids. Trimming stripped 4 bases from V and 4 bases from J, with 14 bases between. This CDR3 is CASSPQVDGTEAFF. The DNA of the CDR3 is TGTGCCAGCAGCCCCCAGGTAGATGGCACTGAAGCTTTCTTT.

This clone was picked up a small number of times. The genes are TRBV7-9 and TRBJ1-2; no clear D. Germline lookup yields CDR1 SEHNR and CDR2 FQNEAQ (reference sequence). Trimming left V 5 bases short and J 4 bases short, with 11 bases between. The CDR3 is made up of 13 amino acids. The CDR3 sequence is CASSPPGPYGYTF. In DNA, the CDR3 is TGTGCCAGCAGCCCCCCCGGGCCCTATGGCTACACCTTC.

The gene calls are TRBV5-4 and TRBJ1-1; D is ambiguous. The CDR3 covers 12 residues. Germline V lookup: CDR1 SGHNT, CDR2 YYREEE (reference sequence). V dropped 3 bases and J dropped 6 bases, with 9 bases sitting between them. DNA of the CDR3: TGTGCCAGCAGCTCCGCAGTAGCTGAAGCTTTCTTT. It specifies CASSSAVAEAFF.

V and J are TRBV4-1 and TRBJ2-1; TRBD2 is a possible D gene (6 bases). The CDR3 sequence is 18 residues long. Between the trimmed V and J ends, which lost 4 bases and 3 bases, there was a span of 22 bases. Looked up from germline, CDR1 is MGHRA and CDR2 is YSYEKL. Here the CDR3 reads CASSLSPPIAAIYNEQFF. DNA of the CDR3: TGCGCCAGCAGCCTCTCCCCCCCGATAGCGGCGATCTACAATGAGCAGTTCTTC.